These 2 T cell receptor beta chains came from one sample sequenced in a study of CD8 T cells in ankylosing spondylitis (TCRdb year 2017). Library preparation used 5' RACE. Instrument on record: Illumina HiSeq 2500. The public reads were reprocessed in TCRdb via fastp at Q25 and MiXCR, keeping in-frame beta chains. Rows with a matching CDR3 protein are joined into one entry that keeps the most common DNA and genes. This sample is represented by 350,000 or so distinct CDR3 sequences; 11% of them were singletons. Around 10% of the sample is taken by the ten largest. Sequencing was performed on blood, either unsorted or a sorted T cell fraction (not recorded which). Receptors were obtained from a female donor with ankylosing spondylitis or in good health (not recorded which).

This clonotype was detected many times. This chain links TRBV7-2 with TRBJ1-5; D is perhaps TRBD1 (6 bases). There are 13 residues in the CDR3. CDR1 and CDR2 from the germline V gene are SGHTA and FQGNSA. Deletions cut 1 base from V and 6 bases from J, with 7 bases between. CDR3 amino acids: CASSLDRAQPQHF. In DNA, the CDR3 is TGTGCCAGCAGCTTAGACAGGGCTCAGCCCCAGCATTTT. Combining the CDR3 with reference TRBV7-2 and TRBJ1-5 gives the whole variable domain GAGVSQSPSNKVTEKGKDVELRCDPISGHTALYWYRQSLGQGLEFLIYFQGNSAPDKSGLPSDRFSAERTGGSVSTLTIQRTQQEDSAVYLCASSLDRAQPQHFGDGTRLSIL.

This clonotype was counted ten times or more. The rearrangement links TRBV5-1 to TRBJ2-3, with D unclear. The germline V gene has CDR1 SGHRS and CDR2 YFSETQ. V was cut by 4 bases and J by 0 bases, with 9 bases left in between. The CDR3 sequence is 14 residues long. CDR3 sequence reads: CASSLETSTDTQYF. The DNA for the CDR3 is TGCGCCAGCAGCCTAGAGACGAGCACAGATACGCAGTATTTT.